The 24 T cell receptor beta chains below were found in one sample sequenced in a study of T cell responses to AZD1222 COVID-19 vaccine. The data were produced by immunoSEQ multiplex PCR, yet TCRdb's version contains in-frame clones alone and is incomplete. The sample has fewer than 90,000 clones, about nine tenths seen once. Sequencing used peripheral blood, obtained 28 days after the second AZD1222 dose. These receptors came from an adult who received the AZD1222 COVID-19 vaccine.

This chain links TRBV24-1 with TRBJ2-7; TRBD2 might be the D (6 bases). Trimming stripped 3 bases from V and 2 bases from J, with 13 bases between. Germline lookup yields CDR1 KGHDR and CDR2 SFDVKD. The CDR3 contains 15 residues. The CDR3 loop reads CATSDGGNPPYEQYF. The CDR3 coding sequence is TGTGCCACCAGTGATGGGGGGAATCCCCCCTACGAGCAGTACTTC.

The chain carries TRBV28 and TRBJ2-7; tentatively, D is TRBD1 (6 bases). CDR1 is MDHEN, CDR2 SYDVKM, per germline. V lost 6 bases and J 2 bases, leaving 17 bases between the germline ends. This CDR3 contains 15 residues. The CDR3 here is CASRRKNGQPYEQYF. The CDR3 coding sequence is TGTGCCAGCAGACGAAAAAATGGACAGCCCTACGAGCAGTACTTC.

The chain links TRBV27 to TRBJ1-5; D might be TRBD1 (6 bases). The CDR3 runs 13 residues. Germline V CDR1 and CDR2: MNHEY, SMNVEV (reference sequence). The V end was cut by 3 bases, the J end by 6 bases, with 9 bases between. The chain's CDR3 is CASSFRGGQPQHF. CDR3 DNA sequence: TGTGCCAGCAGTTTCAGGGGAGGTCAGCCCCAGCATTTT.

J is TRBJ1-6 and V is TRBV28, with a tentative D call TRBD1 (6 bases). Germline V gene sequence: CDR1 MDHEN, CDR2 SYDVKM. With 3 bases removed from V and 2 bases from J, the gap between germline ends came to 8 bases. This CDR3 has 15 amino acids. CDR3 sequence (DNA): TGTGCCAGCAGTTTGGACAGTCCCTATAATTCACCCCTCCACTTT. Amino acid sequence: CASSLDSPYNSPLHF.

The chain is built from TRBV30 and TRBJ2-7, with 7 bases identical to TRBD1. J gave up 2 bases and V 5 bases, and 6 bases lay outside the gene matches. CDR1 and CDR2 from the germline V gene are GTSNPN and SVGIG (reference sequence). The CDR3 consists of 13 residues. CDR3 coding DNA: TGTGCCTGGGCCCGGGACAGTGCCTACGAGCAGTACTTC. It translates to CAWARDSAYEQYF. The variable domain in full, completed from reference TRBV30 and TRBJ2-7, reads SQTIHQWPATLVQPVGSPLSLECTVEGTSNPNLYWYRQAAGRGLQLLFYSVGIGQISSEVPQNLSASRPQDRQFILSSKKLLLSDSGFYLCAWARDSAYEQYFGPGTRLTVT.

The rearrangement links TRBV3-1 (or the pseudogene TRBV3-2) to TRBJ2-1; 7 nucleotides line up with TRBD2. Germline lookup yields CDR1 LGHDT and CDR2 YNNKEL (reference sequence). V trimming: 3 bases; J trimming: 7 bases; junction bases outside the gene matches: 6. The CDR3 extends over 14 amino acids. The CDR3 DNA is TGTGCCAGCAGCCAGGGGGAACTAGCGAATGAGCAGTTCTTC. As protein: CASSQGELANEQFF.

CDR3 DNA sequence: TGTGCCTGGAGTGTGTCTAGGGTAAAGGACGAGCAGTACTTC. Residues: CAWSVSRVKDEQYF. The rearrangement joins TRBV30 to TRBJ2-7, with no clear D. Trimming pared 0 bases from V and 5 bases from J, leaving 14 bases between. Germline CDR1 GTSNPN, CDR2 SVGIG (reference sequence). The CDR3 extends over 14 amino acids.

This chain links TRBV7-9 with TRBJ2-5, with TRBD1 matching 8 bases. The CDR3 totals 15 residues. Germline loops: CDR1 SEHNR, CDR2 FQNEAQ (reference sequence). Unmatched junction bases numbered 9, after V lost 5 bases and J lost 4 bases. In DNA, the CDR3 is TGTGCCAGCAGCCTATATCAGGGGGCCGGAGAGACCCAGTACTTC. As protein: CASSLYQGAGETQYF.

Written as DNA, the CDR3 is TGTGCCAGCAGCCAAGTTTCCACTAGTGGCGAGCAGTACTTC. Its protein product is CASSQVSTSGEQYF. The V and J genes are TRBV3-1 (or the pseudogene TRBV3-2) and TRBJ2-7, with D maybe TRBD2 (5 bases). Germline CDR1 and CDR2: LGHDT and YNNKEL (reference sequence). This CDR3 has 14 amino acids. Trimming left V 1 base short and J 6 bases short, with 13 bases between.

The V call is TRBV30, the J call TRBJ1-4; D might be TRBD1 (6 bases). The germline V and J ends were trimmed by 1 base and 5 bases, with 11 bases remaining between them. This CDR3 has 14 residues. Germline V gene lookup returns CDR1 GTSNPN and CDR2 SVGIG (reference sequence). CDR3 sequence reads: CAWSEGGKNEKLFF. The DNA of the CDR3 is TGTGCCTGGAGTGAGGGGGGGAAAAATGAAAAACTGTTTTTT.

This clone appeared once. The genes are TRBV20-1 and TRBJ1-1, with D uncertain. The CDR3 sequence is 12 residues long. Trimming shortened V by 3 bases and J by 4 bases, and 9 bases separated the two germline ends. Germline values: CDR1 DFQATT, CDR2 SNEGSKA (reference sequence). Here the CDR3 reads CSASPRSTEAFF. In nucleotides, the CDR3 is TGCAGTGCTAGTCCGAGGTCCACTGAAGCTTTCTTT.

This clone was seen more than once but under ten times. The V and J genes are TRBV25-1 and TRBJ1-4; D not resolved. With 3 bases removed from V and 6 bases from J, the gap between germline ends came to 14 bases. CDR3 size: 15 residues. Germline V gene sequence: CDR1 MGHDK, CDR2 SYGVNS. Here the CDR3 reads CASSDGQSVDEKLFF. CDR3 coding DNA: TGTGCCAGCAGTGATGGTCAGTCTGTCGATGAAAAACTGTTTTTT.

The genes are TRBV3-1 (or the pseudogene TRBV3-2) and TRBJ1-5; D is unclear. Deletions cut 5 bases from V and 0 bases from J, with 11 bases between. Germline V lookup: CDR1 LGHDT, CDR2 YNNKEL (reference sequence). The CDR3 length is 15 residues. In DNA form, the CDR3 reads TGTGCCAGCAGCTTACGAGAAGATAGCAATCAGCCCCAGCATTTT. It codes for CASSLREDSNQPQHF.

This chain uses TRBV7-9 with TRBJ1-3, with unresolved D. Trimming cost V 7 bases and J 7 bases, with 11 bases left between them. Germline V gene sequence: CDR1 SEHNR, CDR2 FQNEAQ (reference sequence). This CDR3 is built from 12 residues. CDR3 loop: CASKSVGNTIYF. As DNA, the CDR3 is TGTGCCAGCAAATCGGTGGGGAACACCATATATTTT.

The rearrangement joins TRBV19 to TRBJ2-3; D possibly corresponds to TRBD1 (6 bases). CDR1 and CDR2 from the germline V gene are LNHDA and SQIVND (reference sequence). The ends were cut back, 3 bases at V and 2 bases at J, with 9 bases in the middle. This CDR3 is built from 14 residues. CDR3 nucleotide sequence: TGTGCCAGTAGTATGAAGGGGGACACAGATACGCAGTATTTT. Translation gives CASSMKGDTDTQYF.

V usage is TRBV14 and J usage is TRBJ1-2; D gene unclear. The germline V gene encodes CDR1 SGHDN and CDR2 FVKESK. The CDR3 loop spans 16 amino acids. V dropped 5 bases and J dropped 3 bases, with 19 bases sitting between them. The CDR3 DNA is TGTGCCAGCAGCAAAAGATGGGCAGGATCCGACTATGGCTACACCTTC. Amino acid sequence: CASSKRWAGSDYGYTF.

This rearrangement joins TRBV5-1 to TRBJ1-1; no clear D gene. Germline V gene data show CDR1 as SGHRS and CDR2 as YFSETQ. The V and J ends lost 2 bases and 2 bases respectively, with 10 bases between them. The CDR3 runs to 14 residues. CDR3 bases: TGCGCCAGCAGCTTCGGTTCCTCCAACACTGAAGCTTTCTTT. Translated: CASSFGSSNTEAFF.

This clone was picked up a small number of times. This chain joins TRBV7-9 and TRBJ1-6, with no clear D. This CDR3 region has 14 residues. Between the trimmed V and J ends, which lost 4 bases and 7 bases, there was a span of 11 bases. CDR1 is SEHNR and CDR2 is FQNEAQ in the germline V gene (reference sequence). CDR3 DNA: TGTGCCAGCAGCTCCGGCCACCCAAATTCACCCCTCCACTTT. It encodes CASSSGHPNSPLHF.

This rearrangement joins TRBV19 to TRBJ2-2; D possibly corresponds to TRBD1 (7 bases). The CDR3 length is 15 residues. The germline gives CDR1 LNHDA, CDR2 SQIVND (reference sequence). V was pared by 7 bases and J by 4 bases, with 16 bases between. The CDR3 here is CASTETGRSTGELFF. DNA of the CDR3: TGTGCCAGTACCGAGACAGGGAGGAGCACCGGGGAGCTGTTTTTT.

The chain uses TRBV6-5 and TRBJ2-7; no clear D gene. From germline, CDR1 is MNHEY and CDR2 SVGAGI. V lost 4 bases to trimming and J lost 4 bases, with 5 bases between them. This CDR3 contains 11 residues. CDR3 protein: CASSSNYEQYF. The CDR3 bases are TGTGCCAGCAGTTCAAATTACGAGCAGTACTTC.

The chain has TRBV28 and TRBJ2-7; D may be TRBD1 (5 bases). The germline gives CDR1 MDHEN, CDR2 SYDVKM. The CDR3 has 14 residues. V shed 6 bases and J shed 0 bases, with 12 bases lying between them. CDR3 coding DNA: TGTGCCAGCAGCAGACAGATATACTCCTACGAGCAGTACTTC. Amino acids: CASSRQIYSYEQYF.

This chain joins TRBV4-3 and TRBJ2-3; a possible D gene is TRBD2 (6 bases). The CDR3 runs 16 residues. Germline V CDR1 and CDR2: LGHNA, YSLEER. V lost 1 base and J 1 base, leaving 12 bases between the germline ends. CDR3 residues: CASSQGWGVGTDTQYF. For the CDR3, the DNA is TGCGCCAGCAGCCAAGGTTGGGGGGTGGGCACAGATACGCAGTATTTT.

The CDR3 here is CASSLGQVMNTEAFF. CDR3 DNA sequence: TGTGCCAGCAGTTTAGGTCAGGTCATGAACACTGAAGCTTTCTTT. This chain joins TRBV28 and TRBJ1-1; D unclear. Deletions cut 2 bases from V and 0 bases from J, with 10 bases between. The CDR3 has 15 amino acids. Germline lookup yields CDR1 MDHEN and CDR2 SYDVKM.

This clone was counted a few times. V and J are TRBV5-1 and TRBJ2-6, with D uncertain. With 5 bases removed from V and 0 bases from J, the gap between germline ends came to 3 bases. The CDR3 loop spans 13 amino acids. Germline lookup yields CDR1 SGHRS and CDR2 YFSETQ. The DNA for the CDR3 is TGCGCCAGCAGAGACTCTGGGGCCAACGTCCTGACTTTC. This sequence encodes CASRDSGANVLTF.